These T cell receptor beta chains were read from a single sample in a study of cytomegalovirus exposure and HLA in healthy donors. Some clones are missing from TCRdb's copy, which holds only in-frame ones; the method was immunoSEQ multiplex PCR. The data contain 150,000 to 200,000 clones, about 85% of them seen just once; the ten biggest clones take up about 1.6%. Sequencing input: PBMCs. The receptors were gathered from a woman in her 50s in good health and CMV-seronegative. CDR3s include the opening cysteine and the closing phenylalanine or tryptophan.

J: TRBJ2-7; length: 16; V: TRBV9; CDR3: CASSVGSGQSVYEQYF
J: TRBJ2-2; length: 14; V: TRBV29-1; CDR3: CSVEGASNTGELFF
J: TRBJ1-5; length: 12; V: TRBV7-9; CDR3: CASSSPNQPQHF
J: TRBJ2-6; length: 15; V: TRBV5-4; CDR3: CASSRGQSGANVLTF
J: TRBJ1-5; length: 13; V: TRBV2; CDR3: CASSVLRDQPQHF
J: TRBJ2-3; length: 16; V: TRBV5-1; CDR3: CASSFQDRFLTDTQYF
J: TRBJ2-7; length: 15; V: TRBV9; CDR3: CASSPEGGAFYEQYF
J: TRBJ1-2; length: 14; V: TRBV25-1; CDR3: CASRSGGGNYGYTF
J: TRBJ2-7; length: 16; V: TRBV5-4; CDR3: CASSSASGKIAYEQYF
J: TRBJ2-7; length: 16; V: TRBV7-2; CDR3: CASSLFPGQLSYEQYF
J: TRBJ2-7; length: 14; V: TRBV7-6; CDR3: CASSSNTGSYEQYF
J: TRBJ1-2; length: 15; V: TRBV4-1; CDR3: CASSQVDSPNYGYTF
J: TRBJ1-3; length: 15; V: TRBV7-9; CDR3: CASSLEGTFGNTIYF
J: TRBJ1-3; length: 14; V: TRBV5-1; CDR3: CASRSGGLGNTIYF
J: TRBJ1-3; length: 15; V: TRBV6-1; CDR3: CASRGQPSSGNTIYF
J: TRBJ2-3; length: 14; V: TRBV5-1; CDR3: CASSLGHFTDTQYF
J: TRBJ2-2; length: 16; V: TRBV7-8; CDR3: CASLPTRGRARGELFF